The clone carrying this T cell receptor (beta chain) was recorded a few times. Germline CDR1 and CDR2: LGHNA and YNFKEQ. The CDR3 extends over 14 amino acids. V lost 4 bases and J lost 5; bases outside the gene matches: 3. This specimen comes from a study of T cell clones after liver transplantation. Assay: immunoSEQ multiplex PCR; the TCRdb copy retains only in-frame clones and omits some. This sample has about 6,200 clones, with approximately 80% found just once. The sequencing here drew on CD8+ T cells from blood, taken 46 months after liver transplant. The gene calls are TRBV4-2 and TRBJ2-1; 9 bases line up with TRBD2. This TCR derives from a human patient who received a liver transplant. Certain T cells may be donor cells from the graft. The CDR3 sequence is CASSPGTSNNEQFF. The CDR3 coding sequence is TGTGCCAGCAGCCCCGGGACTAGCAACAATGAGCAGTTCTTC.